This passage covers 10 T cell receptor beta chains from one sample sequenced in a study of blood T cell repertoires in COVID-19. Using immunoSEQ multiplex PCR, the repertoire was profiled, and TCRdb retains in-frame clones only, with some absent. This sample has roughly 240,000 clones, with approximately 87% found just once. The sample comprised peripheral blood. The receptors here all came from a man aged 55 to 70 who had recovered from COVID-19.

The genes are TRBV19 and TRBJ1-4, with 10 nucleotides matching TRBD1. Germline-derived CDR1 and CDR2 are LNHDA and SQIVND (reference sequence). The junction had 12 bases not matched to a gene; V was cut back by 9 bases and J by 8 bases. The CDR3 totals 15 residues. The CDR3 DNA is TGTGCCAGCCGCCCCTCCGGGACAGGGGTGGAAAAACTGTTTTTT. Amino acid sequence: CASRPSGTGVEKLFF.

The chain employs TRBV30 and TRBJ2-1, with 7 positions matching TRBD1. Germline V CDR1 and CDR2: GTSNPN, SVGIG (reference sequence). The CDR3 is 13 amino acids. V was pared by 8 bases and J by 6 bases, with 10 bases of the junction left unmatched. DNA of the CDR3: TGTGCCCACTCCGGGACAGTTGCCAATGAGCAGTTCTTC. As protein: CAHSGTVANEQFF.

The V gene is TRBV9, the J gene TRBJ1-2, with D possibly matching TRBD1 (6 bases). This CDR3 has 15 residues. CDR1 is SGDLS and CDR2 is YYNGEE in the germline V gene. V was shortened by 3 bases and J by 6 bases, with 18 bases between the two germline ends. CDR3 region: CASSARATGWNGYTF. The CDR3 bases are TGTGCCAGCAGCGCCCGGGCTACAGGGTGGAATGGCTACACCTTC.

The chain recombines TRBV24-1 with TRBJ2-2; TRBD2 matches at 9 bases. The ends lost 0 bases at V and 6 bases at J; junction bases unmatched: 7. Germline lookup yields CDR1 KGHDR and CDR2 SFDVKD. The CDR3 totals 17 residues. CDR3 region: CATSDLPPAGGAGELFF. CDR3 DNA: TGTGCCACCAGTGATTTGCCCCCCGCGGGGGGGGCCGGGGAGCTGTTTTTT.

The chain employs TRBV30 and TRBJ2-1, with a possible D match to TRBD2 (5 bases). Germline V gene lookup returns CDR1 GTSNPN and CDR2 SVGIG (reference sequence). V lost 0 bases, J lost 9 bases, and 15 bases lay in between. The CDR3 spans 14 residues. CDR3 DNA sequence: TGTGCCTGGAGTGTAACGATTGGGAGTGGTGAGCAGTTCTTC. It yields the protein CAWSVTIGSGEQFF.

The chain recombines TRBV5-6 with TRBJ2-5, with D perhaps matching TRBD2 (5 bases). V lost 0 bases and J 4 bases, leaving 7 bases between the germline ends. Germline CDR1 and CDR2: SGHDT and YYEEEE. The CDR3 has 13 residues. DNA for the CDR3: TGTGCCAGCAGCTTGGCAAGCGGAGAGACCCAGTACTTC. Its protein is CASSLASGETQYF.

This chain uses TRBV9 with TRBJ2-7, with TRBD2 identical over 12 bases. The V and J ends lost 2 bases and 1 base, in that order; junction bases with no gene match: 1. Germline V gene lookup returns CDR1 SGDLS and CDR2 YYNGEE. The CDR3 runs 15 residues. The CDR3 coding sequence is TGTGCCAGCAGCGTCGGACTAGCGGGATCCTACGAGCAGTACTTC. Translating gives CASSVGLAGSYEQYF.

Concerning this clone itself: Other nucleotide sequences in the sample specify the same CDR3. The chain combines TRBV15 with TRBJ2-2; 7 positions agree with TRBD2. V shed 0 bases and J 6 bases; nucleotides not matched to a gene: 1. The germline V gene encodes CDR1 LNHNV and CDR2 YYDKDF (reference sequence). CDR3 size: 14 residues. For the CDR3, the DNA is TGTGCCACCAGCAGAGATCGGGGGGCCGGGGAGCTGTTTTTT. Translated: CATSRDRGAGELFF. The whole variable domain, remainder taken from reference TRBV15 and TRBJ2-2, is DAMVIQNPRYQVTQFGKPVTLSCSQTLNHNVMYWYQQKSSQAPKLLFHYYDKDFNNEADTPDNFQSRRPNTSFCFLDIRSPGLGDTAMYLCATSRDRGAGELFFGEGSRLTVL.

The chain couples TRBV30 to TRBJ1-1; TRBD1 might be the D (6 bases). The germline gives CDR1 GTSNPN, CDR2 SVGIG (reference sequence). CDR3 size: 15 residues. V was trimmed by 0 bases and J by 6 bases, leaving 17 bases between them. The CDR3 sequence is CAWSVPAAGASEAFF. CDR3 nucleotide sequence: TGTGCCTGGAGTGTACCCGCGGCAGGGGCATCTGAAGCTTTCTTT.

The CDR3: CASSFSGSHGYTF. Written as DNA, the CDR3 is TGCGCCAGCAGCTTCTCCGGGTCGCATGGCTACACCTTC. This chain uses TRBV4-1 with TRBJ1-2; D not resolved. The CDR3 spans 13 residues. Trimming cost V 5 bases and J 6 bases, with 13 bases left between them. The V gene's germline CDR1 is MGHRA and CDR2 YSYEKL.